These 13 T cell receptor beta chains came from one sample sequenced in a study of metastatic and nonmetastatic thyroid tumors. No treatment had been given to any patient before thyroid surgery. TCRdb re-called clones via MiXCR from the PCR reads. The sample consists of 11,000 to 15,000 clones, roughly 27% of them appearing once. Material for sequencing was tumor tissue. The receptors here all came from a female donor with papillary thyroid cancer or a benign thyroid nodule (not recorded which). Some clones in this sample may be carry-over from other donors' samples.

By share, this clone counts as medium-sized (0.01 to 0.1%). Other nucleotide sequences from this sample produce the same CDR3. The J gene is TRBJ2-7, the V gene TRBV6-5, with D unresolved. V was clipped by 0 bases and J by 0 bases, with 6 bases between them. CDR1 and CDR2 (germline): MNHEY, SVGAGI. CDR3 size: 14 residues. CDR3 bases: TGTGCCAGCAGTTACTCGGAGAGCTCCTACGAGCAGTACTTC. Its translation is CASSYSESSYEQYF.

The chain carries TRBV20-1 and TRBJ2-7; the match to TRBD2 covers 8 bases. The germline V gene has CDR1 DFQATT and CDR2 SNEGSKA (reference sequence). The CDR3 totals 15 residues. Trimming cost V 8 bases and J 3 bases; bases outside gene matches: 15. DNA of the CDR3: TGCAGTACCAAGCGGGAGAGCTCTACTTTCTACGAGCAGTACTTC. This codes for CSTKRESSTFYEQYF.

The sample holds many counts of this clone. The chain recombines TRBV5-6 with TRBJ1-5; D remains unclear. The CDR3 length is 15 residues. The V and J ends lost 0 bases and 0 bases respectively, with 7 bases between them. In germline, CDR1 is SGHDT, CDR2 YYEEEE. The CDR3, as DNA: TGTGCCAGCAGCTTGGAGGGCTATAGCAATCAGCCCCAGCATTTT. It encodes CASSLEGYSNQPQHF.

This chain links TRBV11-2 with TRBJ1-1; D is perhaps TRBD1 (5 bases). This CDR3 has 18 amino acids. Germline CDR1 SGHAT, CDR2 FQNNGV. The V gene lost 5 bases and the J gene lost 0 bases, with 22 bases spanning the gap. CDR3 in amino acids: CASSPRWAMGGMNTEAFF. CDR3 nucleotides: TGTGCCAGCAGCCCTCGATGGGCGATGGGGGGAATGAACACTGAAGCTTTCTTT.

In the case of this clone: Possible read error: a much larger clone is one base away. The genes are TRBV7-6 and TRBJ2-1; 9 bases line up with TRBD2. The CDR3 covers 16 residues. The germline V gene encodes CDR1 SGHVS and CDR2 FNYEAQ. V lost 6 bases and J lost 7; bases outside the gene matches: 13. DNA for the CDR3: TGTGCCAGCAGTCGGACGAATAGCGGGAGTCGAAATGAGCAGTTCTTC. It codes for CASSRTNSGSRNEQFF. Looking up the rest from reference TRBV7-6 and TRBJ2-1 gives the full variable domain: GAGVSQSPRYKVTKRGQDVALRCDPISGHVSLYWYRQALGQGPEFLTYFNYEAQQDKSGLPNDRFSAERPEGSISTLTIQRTEQRDSAMYRCASSRTNSGSRNEQFFGPGTRLTVL.

As regards this clone: This could be a read error, since a much larger clone is one nucleotide away. The chain employs TRBV14 and TRBJ2-3, with TRBD1 as a possible D gene (5 bases). Germline V lookup: CDR1 SGHDN, CDR2 FVKESK. CDR3 length equals 13 residues. The CDR3 DNA is TGTGCCAGCAGCCAACACTTGACAGATACGCAGTGTTTT. Its translation is CASSQHLTDTQCF.

The chain links TRBV11-2 to TRBJ1-1; 7 positions agree with TRBD1. Per germline, CDR1 SGHAT and CDR2 FQNNGV. The CDR3 is 15 amino acids. CDR3 in amino acids: CESSYNRGRDTEAFF. CDR3 bases: TGTGAAAGCAGCTATAACAGGGGTCGGGACACTGAAGCTTTCTTT. The entire variable domain, with the rest obtained from reference TRBV11-2 and TRBJ1-1, is as follows: EAGVAQSPRYKIIEKRQSVAFWCNPISGHATLYWYQQILGQGPKLLIQFQNNGVVDDSQLPKDRFSAERLKGVDSTLKIQPAKLEDSAVYLCESSYNRGRDTEAFFGQGTRLTVV.

The gene calls are TRBV5-1 and TRBJ1-6, with 8 bases aligning to TRBD1. Trimming took 0 bases from V and 10 from J; bases not matched to a gene: 6. Per the germline V gene, CDR1 is SGHRS and CDR2 is YFSETQ. There are 15 residues in the CDR3. The CDR3 DNA reads as TGCGCCAGCAGCTTGGGAGTGACAGGGGAATCACCCCTCCACTTT. Its protein is CASSLGVTGESPLHF.

This clone was seen ten or more times. The chain employs TRBV7-8 and TRBJ2-7; the match to TRBD1 covers 8 bases. The germline CDR1 and CDR2 sequences are SGHVS and FQNEAQ. V lost 1 base to trimming and J lost 2 bases; unmatched junction nucleotides: 4. CDR3 length: 15 residues. CDR3 sequence reads: CASSLELRGPYEQYF. As DNA, the CDR3 is TGTGCCAGCAGCTTAGAGCTCAGGGGGCCCTACGAGCAGTACTTC.

This clone was counted only a few times. The J gene is TRBJ2-7, the V gene TRBV6-1; 9 nucleotides line up with TRBD1. The junction had 10 bases not matched to a gene; V was cut back by 7 bases and J by 6 bases. The CDR3 consists of 14 residues. Germline CDR1 and CDR2: MNHNS and SASEGT. The CDR3 loop is CASKGTGHKGEQYF. CDR3 sequence (DNA): TGTGCCAGCAAAGGGACAGGGCATAAGGGCGAGCAGTACTTC.

This chain connects TRBV5-1 to TRBJ1-2; 9 nucleotides align to TRBD1. Trimming removed 4 bases from V and 6 bases from J; junction bases left unmatched: 10. The CDR3 consists of 15 residues. Germline CDR1 reads SGHRS; CDR2 reads YFSETQ. The CDR3 nucleotides read TGCGCCAGCAGCCCTAGGACAGGGGAGGGAAATGGCTACACCTTC. Protein: CASSPRTGEGNGYTF.

This clone was seen only a few times. The CDR3 here is CASSFGGQSSRELFF. The CDR3 DNA reads TGTGCCAGCAGTTTTGGAGGACAGTCCTCAAGGGAGCTGTTTTTT. This chain connects TRBV28 to TRBJ2-2; TRBD1 is a possible D gene (6 bases). The germline V and J ends were trimmed by 3 bases and 9 bases, with 17 bases remaining between them. Germline-derived CDR1 and CDR2 are MDHEN and SYDVKM. The CDR3 totals 15 residues.

This clone ranks as medium-sized. The rearrangement links TRBV6-1 to TRBJ2-1, with TRBD2 matching over 10 bases. This CDR3 contains 14 residues. CDR1 and CDR2 from the germline V gene are MNHNS and SASEGT. J was trimmed by 9 bases and V by 5 bases; bases with no gene match: 7. The CDR3: CASSTPAGGGEQFF. CDR3 DNA sequence: TGTGCCAGCAGTACCCCAGCGGGAGGGGGTGAGCAGTTCTTC.